Sequencing of this TCR beta chain was carried out in a study of identical twins (dated by TCRdb to the mid-2010s). Broadly, across the study: To test whether fetal clonotypes persist, this study deep-sequenced TCR alpha and beta repertoires from monozygotic twins, from unrelated adults of various ages, and from cord blood. To rule out contamination, replicate twin experiments were performed at different times with different library preparation protocols.

All donors were healthy Caucasians. Three pairs of female monozygotic twins, all aged 18 to 29 years, were included in the twin cohort. Positive isolation kits from Invitrogen were used to isolate CD4+ and CD8+ T cell populations. CDR1 is given as SEHNR and CDR2 as FQNEAQ, both from the germline V gene (reference sequence). V gives up 4 bases and J gives up 2 bases, and the segment between their germline ends measures 10 bases. The CDR3, from cysteine to phenylalanine, totals 14 residues. Just CDR3 DNA is preserved here, 42 bases in frame from base 1. Here is what the overall study found, with its caveats: A weaker excess of twin sharing was found in beta out-of-frame sequences because the signal-to-noise ratio was lowered by fewer shared sequences. Because the same donors could not be followed over many years, conclusions were based on cross-sectional statistical analysis. Abundant cord blood beta clonotypes carried fewer insertions; young adult naive repertoires showed a weaker similar trend, while memory repertoires showed none. Out-of-frame TCR alpha sequences shared between twins showed an excess of low generation-probability sequences compared with coincidental sharing between unrelated individuals. Invariant T cells such as MAIT and iNKT could partly confound zero-insertion analyses, although diverse VJ usage argued against such confounding for most clonotypes. Recombination models systematically underestimated out-of-frame TCR alpha sharing in monozygotic twins but agreed with sharing between unrelated individuals.

Turning to this clonotype: Its antigen is unknown. No base quality information exists; no much larger clone differs at one position.

Library preparation employed 5' RACE. TCRdb records Illumina HiSeq 2000 as the sequencer. A universal primer binding site was introduced by template switching, and a unique molecular identifier was present in the final cDNA, enabling accurate counting of TCR cDNA molecules. First-strand cDNA for TCR alpha and beta chains was synthesized from specific primers in the conserved constant-segment region. To control for contamination, every cDNA library was double barcoded, receiving both a SMART-Mk sample barcode and Illumina barcodes. TruSeq adapter sequences, together with Illumina sample barcodes, were added in two successive PCR steps. The TCR alpha and beta cDNA libraries were sequenced on the Illumina HiSeq platform using custom primers. Regarding the original processing steps: Unique molecular identifiers were extracted from raw reads with MiGEC, and CDR3 positions were determined with MiXCR. For each individual, recombination models were inferred using an EM algorithm with the repgenHMM and IGoR tools. The analysis of shared clonotypes was done with the tcR package in R, with sharing normalized by the product of cloneset sizes. To study raw recombination without the effects of thymic and clonal selection, out-of-frame nonproductive sequences were analyzed. TCRdb passed the public sequencing reads through fastp at Q25 and MiXCR, retaining productive beta sequences. Every CDR3 protein is listed once, alongside the most common genes and DNA of its rows. The V and J calls follow TCRdb's processing rather than the paper's. Here the sample has roughly 500,000 distinct CDR3 sequences; about 20% occur a single time. The top ten constitute 0.91% of the sample.

The same specimen was also included in a second study, on T cells expressing NK-cell markers. The second study also describes: In sorted CD3+CD56+NKG2C+, CD3+CD56+NKG2C- and CD3+CD56-NKG2C+ T-cell subsets from several donors, TCR beta-chain repertoires were profiled. Of the eight sequenced donors, seven were found to be HCMV-seropositive and one was found to be HCMV-seronegative. To restrict sorting to alphabetaTCR-expressing T cells, an anti-gammadeltaTCR antibody was added in several experiments. For five or six donors, the dominant CD3+CD56+NKG2C+ clonotypes were among the top 10 CD8+ clonotypes and accounted for about 1.0-7.5% of CD8+ T cells. Those dominant clonotypes were again the most abundant among CD3+CD56-NKG2C+ cells in a handful of donors, at about 25-60.1%. It remained unclear whether the expanded NKG2C-expressing T cell clones were specific for HCMV antigens. Randomly selected healthy volunteers, three men and five women, were used as the eight sequenced donors. To determine HCMV serostatus, a commercial ELISA kit was used to detect HCMV-specific IgG in serum. MIGEC was used to demultiplex reads and group reads by UMI, and MiTCR was used to assemble and quantify clonotypes. To remove erroneous sequences, TCR cDNA sequences were retained only when supported by two or more reads. The tcR package was used for downstream repertoire analysis, and clonotypes were matched between fractions using CDR3 nucleotide sequence together with V segment. VDJmatch was used to annotate antigen specificity against VDJdb, with one amino acid substitution in CDR3 allowed.

The V gene is TRBV7-9 and the J gene is TRBJ2-3; the D gene is perhaps TRBD1, on 6 matching bases. The sequenced sample was CD4+ T cells sorted from blood. The sequence was collected from a woman between 18 and 30 years old in good health. The DNA reads TGTGCCAGCAGCTCCGACAGGTACACAGATACGCAGTATTTT. It translates to CASSSDRYTDTQYF.